Following are 13 T cell receptor beta chains from one sample sequenced in a study of T cell responses to AZD1222 COVID-19 vaccine. Sequencing used immunoSEQ multiplex PCR; TCRdb keeps in-frame clones, though not all of them. Seen in this sample are over 120,000 clones; the ten most common clones hold about 2.2%. The sample was peripheral blood. These receptors were obtained from an adult in good health.

The chain uses TRBV5-1 and TRBJ2-5, with a tentative D call TRBD2 (5 bases). CDR3 length: 14 residues. The V end was cut by 4 bases, the J end by 4 bases, with 14 bases between. In germline, CDR1 is SGHRS, CDR2 YFSETQ. The CDR3 protein is CASSQDSWGETQYF. In DNA, the CDR3 is TGCGCCAGCAGCCAGGACTCTTGGGGAGAGACCCAGTACTTC. The entire variable domain, with the rest obtained from reference TRBV5-1 and TRBJ2-5, is as follows: KAGVTQTPRYLIKTRGQQVTLSCSPISGHRSVSWYQQTPGQGLQFLFEYFSETQRNKGNFPGRFSGRQFSNSRSEMNVSTLELGDSALYLCASSQDSWGETQYFGPGTRLLVL.

This sequence joins TRBV9 and TRBJ1-2; 8 nucleotides line up with TRBD1. V shed 3 bases and J 4 bases; nucleotides not matched to a gene: 2. In germline, CDR1 is SGDLS, CDR2 YYNGEE. The CDR3 spans 13 residues. CDR3 loop: CASSAGGGYGYTF. In DNA, the CDR3 is TGTGCCAGCAGCGCAGGGGGCGGCTATGGCTACACCTTC.

This rearrangement joins TRBV11-3 to TRBJ1-5; possible D gene TRBD1, 6 bases. Deletions cut 1 base from V and 5 bases from J, with 12 bases between. Germline V gene lookup returns CDR1 SGHNT and CDR2 YENEEA. CDR3 length: 15 amino acids. This CDR3 is CASSLGAGDHQPQHF. Here the CDR3 DNA reads TGTGCCAGCAGCTTAGGGGCAGGGGACCATCAGCCCCAGCATTTT.

This chain joins TRBV4-1 and TRBJ2-7, with D perhaps being TRBD1 or TRBD2 (6 bases each). V shed 6 bases and J shed 7 bases, with 22 bases lying between them. The CDR3 totals 15 residues. CDR1 and CDR2 from the germline V gene are MGHRA and YSYEKL. CDR3 amino acids: CASRPSLGQGREQYF. DNA of the CDR3: TGCGCCAGCAGACCAAGCCTGGGGCAGGGGAGGGAGCAGTACTTC.

The V gene is TRBV12-5, the J gene TRBJ2-3; 10 nucleotides match TRBD1. The V and J ends lost 6 bases and 4 bases, in that order; junction bases with no gene match: 7. The CDR3 length is 15 residues. The germline CDR1 and CDR2 sequences are LGHNT and FRNRAP. This CDR3 is CASGRGDRGPDTQYF. Written as DNA, the CDR3 is TGTGCTAGTGGACGGGGGGACAGGGGCCCAGATACGCAGTATTTT.

This sequence joins TRBV5-3 and TRBJ2-5, with 9 bases matching TRBD2. TRBV5-3 is flagged as an ORF with uncertain function. J was trimmed by 1 base and V by 1 base; bases with no gene match: 8. CDR3 length equals 17 residues. The CDR3 DNA is TGTGCCAGAAGCTTGAGGATAGCGGGGGCCGCCCAAGAGACCCAGTACTTC. The encoded protein is CARSLRIAGAAQETQYF.

The genes are TRBV3-1 (or the pseudogene TRBV3-2) and TRBJ1-4; the D is unclear. V was pared by 0 bases and J by 8 bases, with 13 bases between. This CDR3 has 15 amino acids. Germline V gene sequence: CDR1 LGHDT, CDR2 YNNKEL (reference sequence). Here the CDR3 reads CASSQDVGSGEKLFF. The DNA for the CDR3 is TGTGCCAGCAGCCAAGATGTTGGCAGCGGGGAAAAACTGTTTTTT.

This sequence joins TRBV28 and TRBJ2-7, with D tentatively TRBD1 or TRBD2 (5 bases each). The CDR3 has 14 residues. V lost 7 bases, J lost 5 bases, and 18 bases lay in between. Germline V gives CDR1 MDHEN, CDR2 SYDVKM. CDR3 in amino acids: CASKGTVAPDEQYF. CDR3 nucleotide sequence: TGTGCCAGCAAGGGGACCGTAGCTCCTGACGAGCAGTACTTC.

This chain links TRBV5-1 with TRBJ1-1, with D uncertain. The ends were cut back, 0 bases at V and 0 bases at J, with 9 bases in the middle. The germline gives CDR1 SGHRS, CDR2 YFSETQ. CDR3 length: 15 amino acids. The CDR3 coding sequence is TGCGCCAGCAGCTTGGGAGGGCTCATGAACACTGAAGCTTTCTTT. Translation: CASSLGGLMNTEAFF.

This rearrangement joins TRBV6-5 to TRBJ1-1; TRBD1 agrees at 7 bases. Looked up from germline, CDR1 is MNHEY and CDR2 is SVGAGI. The trim removed 7 bases at V and 6 bases at J, leaving 11 bases unmatched. CDR3 length: 14 amino acids. Here the CDR3 reads CASKGTGAVAEAFF. For the CDR3, the DNA is TGTGCCAGCAAAGGAACAGGGGCTGTCGCTGAAGCTTTCTTT.

The V gene is TRBV5-6, the J gene TRBJ1-4; D uncertain. CDR3 size: 15 residues. V gave up 4 bases and J gave up 8 bases, with 18 bases separating them. Per germline, CDR1 SGHDT and CDR2 YYEEEE. The CDR3 loop is CASSLVSGLGEKLFF. The CDR3 nucleotides are TGTGCCAGCAGCCTGGTGAGCGGGCTTGGGGAAAAACTGTTTTTT.

To note about this clone: An end of the junction differs from the germline gene, which may be a read error. Other DNA sequences of this sample code for an identical CDR3. V gene TRBV6-1 combines with J gene TRBJ2-7; D is unclear. CDR3 length: 11 amino acids. Germline CDR1 is MNHNS and CDR2 is SASEGT. The CDR3 DNA sequence: TGTGCCAGCAGTGACGTCTACGAGCAGTACTTT. Translated, it gives CASSDVYEQYF.

The V and J genes are TRBV4-1 and TRBJ1-5; 10 bases map to TRBD1. The germline CDR1 and CDR2 sequences are MGHRA and YSYEKL. This CDR3 spans 20 amino acids. The trim removed 0 bases at V and 1 base at J, leaving 12 bases unmatched. For the CDR3, the DNA is TGCGCCAGCAGCCAAGATCTAGACAGGGGGCGCGGGGGAAGCAATCAGCCCCAGCATTTT. Protein: CASSQDLDRGRGGSNQPQHF.